The rows below give T cell receptor beta chains drawn from one sample of a study of blood T cells in healthy people across ages. TCRdb called the 5' RACE reads again in MiXCR, with one record for every CDR3 protein. This table holds more than 1.4 million distinct CDR3 sequences, roughly 45% found once. The specimen sequenced was blood. These TCRs come from a woman aged 18 to 35 in good health. The CDR3 runs from the conserved cysteine through the conserved F or W. Fields, in order: V gene, J gene, clone size, D gene, CDR3 protein, CDR3 DNA. A D gene is named only where the DNA matches it firmly. The size entry is marked missing in some rows and otherwise reads once, few, many or a size class.

TRBV11-2	TRBJ2-7	-	-	CASSLVSIDEQYF	TGTGCCAGCAGCTTAGTGTCTATCGATGAGCAGTACTTC
TRBV5-1	TRBJ1-2	-	TRBD1	CASSLATGTGVTPYGYTF	TGCGCCAGCAGCTTGGCAACAGGGACAGGGGTAACCCCCTATGGCTACACCTTC
TRBV19	TRBJ2-1	-	TRBD1	CASSIDRRGDRQFF	TGTGCCAGTAGTATAGATCGGAGAGGGGACAGGCAGTTCTTC
TRBV7-9	TRBJ1-1	-	-	CASSRGGEVTEAFF	TGTGCCAGCAGCCGGGGGGGGGAGGTCACTGAAGCTTTCTTT
TRBV20-1	TRBJ2-3	-	-	CSASGQGWDTDTQYF	TGCAGTGCTAGTGGGCAGGGGTGGGACACAGATACGCAGTATTTT
TRBV20-1	TRBJ1-4	few	TRBD1	CSAIIRTGVLEKLFF	TGCAGTGCTATAATAAGGACAGGGGTCCTTGAAAAACTGTTTTTT
TRBV21-1	TRBJ2-7	many	-	CASSKGSGKSEQYF	TGTGCCAGCAGCAAAGGGTCGGGGAAAAGCGAGCAGTACTTC
TRBV29-1	TRBJ1-1	-	-	CSSGPGGDTEAFF	TGCAGCTCGGGCCCCGGGGGGGACACTGAAGCTTTCTTT
TRBV21-1	TRBJ1-2	few	-	CASSKLTGTGTDGYTF	TGTGCCAGCAGCAAACTGACCGGGACAGGGACAGATGGCTACACCTTC
TRBV6-2/TRBV6-3	TRBJ2-2	once	-	CASRDYVGGNTGELFF	TGTGCCAGCAGGGACTATGTGGGCGGTAACACCGGGGAGCTGTTTTTT
TRBV27	TRBJ1-2	few	-	CASTGGTNYGYTF	TGTGCCAGCACCGGGGGTACTAACTATGGCTACACCTTC
TRBV20-1	TRBJ2-7	few	TRBD1	CSAPDRDSYEQYF	TGCAGTGCTCCGGACAGGGATTCCTACGAGCAGTACTTC
TRBV30	TRBJ1-1	-	-	CAWSAGAEGTEAFF	TGTGCCTGGAGTGCAGGGGCGGAGGGCACTGAAGCTTTCTTT
TRBV5-8	TRBJ1-2	-	-	CASSPGDWAYGHTF	TGTGCCAGCAGCCCCGGTGACTGGGCCTATGGCCACACCTTC
TRBV20-1	TRBJ1-2	-	-	CSASGRTYGYTF	TGCAGTGCTAGCGGGAGGACCTATGGCTACACCTTC
TRBV7-8	TRBJ2-5	-	TRBD2	CASSLLTSGGTQYF	TGTGCCAGCAGCTTATTGACTAGCGGGGGGACCCAGTACTTC
TRBV12-3/TRBV12-4	TRBJ2-7	-	TRBD2	CAIFRSGMYEQYF	TGTGCCATCTTTCGAAGCGGGATGTACGAGCAGTACTTC
TRBV2	TRBJ2-7	-	-	CASSDRVGSSYEQYF	TGTGCCAGCAGTGACCGGGTGGGGAGCTCCTACGAGCAGTACTTC
TRBV11-1	TRBJ2-7	many	-	CASSTRQWGREQYF	TGTGCCAGCAGCACACGACAGTGGGGACGCGAGCAGTACTTC
TRBV20-1	TRBJ2-3	-	-	CSARFGGSTRTDTQYF	TGCAGTGCTAGGTTTGGCGGATCAACCCGCACAGATACGCAGTATTTT
TRBV3-1	TRBJ1-4	few	-	CASSQAVDHMKKLFF	TGTGCCAGCAGCCAAGCGGTGGACCATATGAAAAAACTGTTTTTT
TRBV12-3/TRBV12-4	TRBJ1-2	-	TRBD1	CASRGTGEYGYTF	TGTGCCAGCAGAGGGACAGGGGAATATGGCTACACCTTC
TRBV4-1	TRBJ2-3	-	-	CASSQATTDTQYF	TGCGCCAGCAGCCAAGCTACCACAGATACGCAGTATTTT
TRBV6-2/TRBV6-3	TRBJ2-7	-	-	CASSYLAGQRPPYEQYF	TGTGCCAGCAGTTACTTGGCCGGACAGAGGCCCCCCTACGAGCAGTACTTC
TRBV7-8	TRBJ1-2	-	TRBD1	CASSPRQGEREYGYTF	TGTGCCAGCAGCCCGAGACAGGGAGAGAGAGAATATGGCTACACCTTC
TRBV5-1	TRBJ2-7	-	-	CASSHDTPPYEQYF	TGCGCCAGCAGTCACGATACGCCACCCTACGAGCAGTACTTC
TRBV27	TRBJ2-3	few	-	CASSSASDADTQYF	TGTGCCAGCAGTTCAGCTAGCGATGCGGATACGCAGTATTTT
TRBV2	TRBJ2-5	-	-	CASQRDSPQTQYF	TGTGCCAGCCAAAGGGACTCCCCCCAGACCCAGTACTTC
TRBV7-9	TRBJ2-3	-	-	CASSLVTGGRTDTQYF	TGTGCCAGCAGCTTAGTGACGGGGGGCCGCACAGATACGCAGTATTTT
TRBV7-2	TRBJ2-5	-	-	CASSLAHRGYQETQYF	TGTGCCAGCAGCTTAGCGCACCGGGGATACCAAGAGACCCAGTACTTC